These 6 T cell receptor beta chains came from one sample sequenced in a study of siplizumab effects on memory and regulatory T cells. Measured with immunoSEQ multiplex PCR; TCRdb has only the in-frame clones, and not every one. Seen here are around 100,000 clones, around 90% observed once, and the top ten hold approximately 12%. Sequencing was performed on non-Treg CD4+ T cells sorted from blood. These receptor sequences come from a human donor in good health.

J is TRBJ1-1 and V is TRBV6-5; D might be TRBD1 (5 bases). The germline gives CDR1 MNHEY, CDR2 SVGAGI. V dropped 2 bases and J dropped 1 base, with 8 bases sitting between them. This CDR3 is 14 amino acids long. For the CDR3, the DNA is TGTGCCAGCAGTTACGGGGGGTCGAACACTGAAGCTTTCTTT. Amino acids: CASSYGGSNTEAFF.

The chain links TRBV11-3 to TRBJ2-3, with 9 positions matching TRBD2. In germline, CDR1 is SGHNT, CDR2 YENEEA. V trimming: 5 bases; J trimming: 5 bases; junction bases outside the gene matches: 11. The CDR3 runs to 16 residues. CDR3 nucleotides: TGTGCCAGCAGCCTCCCGGTGGCGGGAGGGGTAGATACGCAGTATTTT. Its translation is CASSLPVAGGVDTQYF.

The CDR3 nucleotides read TGTGCCAGCTCACCACCTCTCAAGGGGATTCAGTACTTC. Protein sequence: CASSPPLKGIQYF. The gene calls are TRBV18 and TRBJ2-4, with a tentative D call TRBD1 (5 bases). Germline V gene data show CDR1 as KGHSH and CDR2 as LQKENI. The CDR3 consists of 13 residues. V was shortened by 0 bases and J by 10 bases, with 10 bases between the two germline ends.

The rearrangement uses TRBV4-2 and TRBJ2-2, with TRBD2 identical over 9 bases. This CDR3 region has 17 residues. Germline CDR1 and CDR2: LGHNA and YNFKEQ. J gave up 5 bases and V 1 base, and 8 bases lay outside the gene matches. The CDR3 loop is CASSQASLTSGTGELFF. The CDR3 DNA is TGTGCCAGCAGCCAAGCATCCTTAACTAGCGGGACCGGGGAGCTGTTTTTT.

The chain is built from TRBV10-3 and TRBJ2-3, with TRBD2 matching over 10 bases. Trimming at V came to 4 bases and at J to 4 bases, leaving 8 bases not matched to a gene. Germline V gene data show CDR1 as ENHRY and CDR2 as SYGVKD. The length of the CDR3 is 16 residues. The CDR3 nucleotides are TGTGCCATCAGTGGGGCTAGCGGGAGTACAGCAGATACGCAGTATTTT. Its protein is CAISGASGSTADTQYF.

The chain is built from TRBV7-3 and TRBJ2-2; TRBD2 matches at 8 bases. The CDR3 is 18 amino acids. The J segment lost 5 bases and the V segment lost 0 bases, leaving 11 bases of the junction unmatched. Germline CDR1 SGHTA, CDR2 FQGTGA. The CDR3 coding sequence is TGTGCCAGCAGCTTAACGTCAACGGGAGGGAGGTTTACCGGGGAGCTGTTTTTT. Translating it yields CASSLTSTGGRFTGELFF.